A selection of T cell receptor beta chains follows, all from one sample in a study of cytomegalovirus exposure and HLA in healthy donors. Repertoires were generated with immunoSEQ multiplex PCR, while TCRdb's copy carries only in-frame clones and drops some. The table has over 150,000 clones, about 86% seen once; the top ten hold 2.1%. Material for sequencing was PBMCs. The receptors were gathered from a human donor in good health. Both conserved end residues are trimmed from each CDR3. Each record gives: CDR3 protein, J gene, V gene, clone size, CDR3 length. Where a row states a size, it is once, few, many or the class of an expanded clone; other rows omit it.

CDR3aa: SVGVIRGGKQETQY
j_gene: TRBJ2-5
v_gene: TRBV29-1
abundance: -
len: 14

CDR3aa: ASSLGGEYNEQF
j_gene: TRBJ2-1
v_gene: TRBV7-3
abundance: -
len: 12

CDR3aa: ASSEDDRDPGYT
j_gene: TRBJ1-2
v_gene: TRBV5-6
abundance: -
len: 12

CDR3aa: ASSRMTGDEQY
j_gene: TRBJ2-7
v_gene: TRBV4-1
abundance: few
len: 11

CDR3aa: ASSLRGASHEQY
j_gene: TRBJ2-7
v_gene: TRBV5-4
abundance: -
len: 12

CDR3aa: ASSPGQQPNQPQH
j_gene: TRBJ1-5
v_gene: TRBV18
abundance: -
len: 13

CDR3aa: ASRLFGEINEKLF
j_gene: TRBJ1-4
v_gene: TRBV6-1
abundance: -
len: 13

CDR3aa: ASSLRGRFTEAF
j_gene: TRBJ1-1
v_gene: TRBV5-6
abundance: -
len: 12

CDR3aa: ASSFEQDTEAF
j_gene: TRBJ1-1
v_gene: TRBV11-2
abundance: -
len: 11

CDR3aa: ASSRQGGYT
j_gene: TRBJ1-2
v_gene: TRBV9
abundance: -
len: 9

CDR3aa: ASSQDLAASTDTQY
j_gene: TRBJ2-3
v_gene: TRBV4-3
abundance: -
len: 14

CDR3aa: ASSWQGGKTEAF
j_gene: TRBJ1-1
v_gene: TRBV28
abundance: once
len: 12

CDR3aa: ASSAGNPYEQY
j_gene: TRBJ2-7
v_gene: TRBV19
abundance: -
len: 11

CDR3aa: ASSQDSVGGGPKETQY
j_gene: TRBJ2-5
v_gene: TRBV4-2
abundance: -
len: 16

CDR3aa: ASIPTGGEAIY
j_gene: TRBJ1-3
v_gene: TRBV27
abundance: few
len: 11

CDR3aa: ASTGRVHQY
j_gene: TRBJ2-3
v_gene: TRBV28
abundance: -
len: 9

CDR3aa: ASSIKAGPGELF
j_gene: TRBJ2-2
v_gene: TRBV6-5
abundance: once
len: 12

CDR3aa: ASSRTRQETQY
j_gene: TRBJ2-5
v_gene: TRBV19
abundance: -
len: 11

CDR3aa: ASSGSSGRGSYNEQF
j_gene: TRBJ2-1
v_gene: TRBV6-1
abundance: -
len: 15

CDR3aa: ASSRTDSMIEKLF
j_gene: TRBJ1-4
v_gene: TRBV5-1
abundance: -
len: 13

CDR3aa: ASSLGRPHEQY
j_gene: TRBJ2-7
v_gene: TRBV5-6
abundance: once
len: 11

CDR3aa: ASNSGTGVYEQY
j_gene: TRBJ2-7
v_gene: TRBV27
abundance: -
len: 12

CDR3aa: AISDYAGNYGYT
j_gene: TRBJ1-2
v_gene: TRBV10-3
abundance: once
len: 12

CDR3aa: SVKTGRWDTEAF
j_gene: TRBJ1-1
v_gene: TRBV29-1
abundance: once
len: 12

CDR3aa: ASSLYRTTDRTDTQY
j_gene: TRBJ2-3
v_gene: TRBV5-5
abundance: -
len: 15

CDR3aa: ASSQFRGVTEKLF
j_gene: TRBJ1-4
v_gene: TRBV18
abundance: -
len: 13

CDR3aa: ASSLQETQY
j_gene: TRBJ2-5
v_gene: TRBV5-1
abundance: -
len: 9

CDR3aa: ASSLAGSGNGNTIY
j_gene: TRBJ1-3
v_gene: TRBV5-1
abundance: -
len: 14